What follows describes a single T cell receptor beta chain. A much larger clone lies one base from this, so it may be a read error. The ends were cut back, 3 bases at V and 3 bases at J, with 9 bases in the middle. This CDR3 contains 14 residues. The data were obtained in a study of T cells in Graves' hyperthyroidism and ophthalmopathy. The investigators amplified TCR beta CDR3 regions from RNA transcripts. First-round RT-PCR of the TCR CDR3 relied on the HTBI primer set. TCRdb processed the multiplex PCR reads anew with MiXCR; each CDR3 protein has one entry. The data contain 400,000 to 500,000 distinct CDR3 sequences, roughly 14% of them singletons.

V is TRBV12-3 or TRBV12-4 and J is TRBJ2-1, with D possibly TRBD1 on 5 matching bases. The sequencing sample was made of blood. This sequence originates from a man younger than 35 with Graves' ophthalmopathy. CDR3 bases: TGTGCCAGCAGTTTGGGGCACTACTACAATGAGCAGTTCTTC. This sequence encodes CASSLGHYYNEQFF.